Below are 3 T cell receptor beta chains sequenced from a single sample in a study of blood T cell repertoires in COVID-19. The protocol was immunoSEQ multiplex PCR, while the TCRdb copy is restricted to in-frame clones and leaves out a portion. Of about 350,000 clones listed, around nine tenths are singletons. The specimen was PBMCs or T cells enriched from blood (not recorded which). The receptor source for this set is a woman in her 30s who had been exposed to COVID-19.

The CDR3 nucleotides are TGTGCCAGTAGTATCTACGGGACAGGGGAGTTGAACGAGCAGTACTTC. It codes for CASSIYGTGELNEQYF. V and J are TRBV19 and TRBJ2-7, with TRBD1 matching over 10 bases. The V segment lost 3 bases and the J segment 5 bases; nucleotides outside the gene matches: 10. The germline CDR1 and CDR2 sequences are LNHDA and SQIVND (reference sequence). There are 16 residues in the CDR3.

This chain connects TRBV6-1 to TRBJ1-5; D perhaps matches TRBD1 (5 bases). CDR3 size: 17 residues. Germline CDR1 and CDR2: MNHNS and SASEGT. Deletions cut 3 bases from V and 0 bases from J, with 15 bases between. CDR3 loop: CASSDPLGGYSNQPQHF. The CDR3 DNA reads as TGTGCCAGCAGTGACCCTTTGGGGGGGTATAGCAATCAGCCCCAGCATTTT.

J is TRBJ2-1 and V is TRBV5-8; TRBD2 matches at 13 bases. Germline-derived CDR1 and CDR2 are SGHTS and YDEGEE. The CDR3 covers 19 residues. The V segment lost 5 bases and the J segment 0 bases; nucleotides outside the gene matches: 11. CDR3 region: CASRSEGLAGFSSYNEQFF. The CDR3, as DNA: TGTGCCAGCAGGTCCGAGGGACTAGCGGGGTTTAGCTCCTACAATGAGCAGTTCTTC.